These 18 T cell receptor beta chains share one sample of origin, sequenced in a study of blood T cell repertoires in COVID-19 (dated by TCRdb to 2020 to 2022). Library construction relied on the immunoSEQ multiplex PCR assay. The source is immuneACCESS, and TCRdb retained only in-frame sequences with V and J called. Part of the clones is not carried over; for the studies checked, unresolved V genes explain less than half of this, and the remainder is unexplained. The table for this sample lists around 400,000 clones; 80% to 90% of them were counted only once. The top ten clones comprise 2% to 2.5% of the sample. Sequenced: peripheral blood. The source of these receptors is a woman aged 60-75 years with COVID-19, enrolled during active disease.

The CDR3 sequence is CASRDSLHGYTF. The CDR3 DNA sequence: TGTGCCAGCCGGGACAGCCTCCATGGCTACACCTTC. J is TRBJ1-2 and V is TRBV25-1; the match to TRBD1 covers 7 bases. V was clipped by 8 bases and J by 6 bases; unmatched bases: 6. This CDR3 is 12 amino acids long. From germline, CDR1 is MGHDK and CDR2 SYGVNS.

The chain combines TRBV11-2 with TRBJ1-3, with D tentatively TRBD1 (5 bases). Looked up from germline, CDR1 is SGHAT and CDR2 is FQNNGV. Trimming stripped 6 bases from V and 3 bases from J, with 12 bases between. This CDR3 is 14 amino acids long. CDR3 sequence: CASSSRQNGNTIYF. For the CDR3, the DNA is TGTGCCAGCAGTTCACGACAGAATGGAAACACCATATATTTT.

The V call is TRBV19, the J call TRBJ2-2, with D unresolved. Germline V gives CDR1 LNHDA, CDR2 SQIVND (reference sequence). V dropped 5 bases and J dropped 3 bases, with 4 bases sitting between them. CDR3 length equals 12 residues. The CDR3 spells CASSPYTGELFF. In DNA form, the CDR3 reads TGTGCCAGTAGTCCGTACACCGGGGAGCTGTTTTTT.

This chain uses TRBV7-6 with TRBJ2-7; D is possibly TRBD1 (6 bases). The V end lost 5 bases, the J end lost 6 bases, and 8 bases lay between the germline ends. From germline, CDR1 is SGHVS and CDR2 FNYEAQ. CDR3 length: 11 amino acids. The CDR3 protein is CASSTGSEQYF. CDR3 coding DNA: TGTGCCAGCAGCACAGGGTCCGAGCAGTACTTC.

This rearrangement joins TRBV3-1 (or the pseudogene TRBV3-2) to TRBJ1-4, with 7 bases lining up with TRBD1. Trimming cost V 4 bases and J 14 bases; bases outside gene matches: 16. This CDR3 is 15 amino acids long. Germline lookup yields CDR1 LGHDT and CDR2 YNNKEL (reference sequence). The CDR3 reads CASSRTGQGRGGLFF. The CDR3 nucleotides read TGTGCCAGCAGCCGGACAGGTCAGGGGCGGGGAGGCCTGTTTTTT.

This sequence joins TRBV13 and TRBJ1-2; TRBD1 matches at 9 bases. This CDR3 region has 14 residues. V gave up 5 bases and J gave up 3 bases; unmatched junction bases: 4. CDR1 and CDR2 (germline): PRHDT, FYEKMQ (reference sequence). The CDR3: CASSRQGGHYGYTF. The CDR3 bases are TGTGCCAGCAGCCGACAGGGGGGTCACTATGGCTACACCTTC.

This clone appeared a few times. The gene calls are TRBV6-5 and TRBJ1-5; 7 nucleotides line up with TRBD1. There are 14 residues in the CDR3. V dropped 2 bases and J dropped 4; count of bases not matched to a gene: 2. Germline loops: CDR1 MNHEY, CDR2 SVGAGI. The CDR3 loop reads CASSYKGQNQPQHF. DNA for the CDR3: TGTGCCAGCAGTTACAAGGGACAGAATCAGCCCCAGCATTTT.

The chain employs TRBV9 and TRBJ1-4; D gene ambiguous. V was trimmed by 4 bases and J by 6 bases, leaving 13 bases between them. The CDR3 has 14 amino acids. CDR1 is SGDLS and CDR2 is YYNGEE in the germline V gene. CDR3 protein: CASSLRQKDEKLFF. The CDR3 DNA sequence: TGTGCCAGCAGCCTCAGACAAAAGGATGAAAAACTGTTTTTT.

The rearrangement joins TRBV18 to TRBJ1-2; D unclear. Trimming removed 3 bases from V and 4 bases from J, with 9 bases in between. The CDR3 contains 13 residues. Germline values: CDR1 KGHSH, CDR2 LQKENI. DNA of the CDR3: TGTGCCAGCTCACCTGGGGAGGCCTATGGCTACACCTTC. It codes for CASSPGEAYGYTF.

J is TRBJ1-5 and V is TRBV10-3, with 8 bases that match TRBD1. J gave up 7 bases and V 5 bases, and 7 bases lay outside the gene matches. This CDR3 has 14 amino acids. The germline CDR1 and CDR2 sequences are ENHRY and SYGVKD. DNA of the CDR3: TGTGCCATCAGTACCGACAGGGGCGAGCAGCCCCAGCATTTT. Protein sequence: CAISTDRGEQPQHF.

This chain links TRBV5-1 with TRBJ1-5; D is perhaps TRBD1 (5 bases). The germline gives CDR1 SGHRS, CDR2 YFSETQ. Trimming took 0 bases from V and 4 from J, leaving 11 bases between them. This CDR3 has 15 amino acids. CDR3 nucleotides: TGCGCCAGCAGCTTGGAGCCGGGGGGGAATCAGCCCCAGCATTTT. It is translated as CASSLEPGGNQPQHF. Using reference TRBV5-1 and TRBJ1-5 for the parts outside the CDR3, the full variable domain is KAGVTQTPRYLIKTRGQQVTLSCSPISGHRSVSWYQQTPGQGLQFLFEYFSETQRNKGNFPGRFSGRQFSNSRSEMNVSTLELGDSALYLCASSLEPGGNQPQHFGDGTRLSIL.

This rearrangement joins TRBV19 to TRBJ1-4; D is unresolved. Germline V gives CDR1 LNHDA, CDR2 SQIVND (reference sequence). The V and J ends lost 9 bases and 3 bases respectively, with 14 bases between them. The CDR3 is made up of 14 amino acids. Here the CDR3 reads CASLDGGANEKLFF. Written as DNA, the CDR3 is TGTGCCAGCCTGGACGGAGGCGCTAATGAAAAACTGTTTTTT.

This sequence joins TRBV28 and TRBJ1-1; 11 positions match TRBD1. CDR3 size: 13 residues. Losses at the gene ends were 2 bases for V and 7 bases for J; bases not matched to a gene: 0. From germline, CDR1 is MDHEN and CDR2 SYDVKM. CDR3 DNA: TGTGCCAGCAGTTTAGGGACAGGGGGTGAAGCTTTCTTT. It specifies CASSLGTGGEAFF.

This chain uses TRBV6-5 with TRBJ2-1, with 10 bases identical to TRBD2. The CDR3 sequence is 15 residues long. CDR1 and CDR2 (germline): MNHEY, SVGAGI. The trim removed 0 bases at V and 7 bases at J, leaving 3 bases unmatched. The CDR3 is CASSYSASGGNEQFF. In nucleotides, the CDR3 is TGTGCCAGCAGTTACTCGGCTAGCGGGGGTAATGAGCAGTTCTTC.

The V call is TRBV6-1, the J call TRBJ1-3; D is perhaps TRBD1 (6 bases). The CDR3 consists of 16 residues. Trimming left V 3 bases short and J 2 bases short, with 14 bases between. Per germline, CDR1 MNHNS and CDR2 SASEGT. CDR3 DNA: TGTGCCAGCAGTGAGGCCACAGGGAGCCCTGGAAACACCATATATTTT. This sequence encodes CASSEATGSPGNTIYF.

This chain links TRBV9 with TRBJ1-2; D remains ambiguous. Germline V gives CDR1 SGDLS, CDR2 YYNGEE. Trimming shortened V by 0 bases and J by 7 bases, and 7 bases separated the two germline ends. The CDR3 totals 12 residues. The CDR3 sequence is CASSVATLGYTF. CDR3 DNA sequence: TGTGCCAGCAGCGTAGCTACCCTTGGCTACACCTTC.

V gene TRBV28 combines with J gene TRBJ1-2; 7 bases fit TRBD1. The V gene's germline CDR1 is MDHEN and CDR2 SYDVKM. The ends lost 6 bases at V and 7 bases at J; junction bases unmatched: 8. This CDR3 spans 13 amino acids. The CDR3 sequence: CASSLQGTRGYTF. The CDR3 DNA reads as TGTGCCAGCAGCCTACAGGGGACGCGTGGCTACACCTTC.

CDR3 DNA: TGTGCCACCAGCAAACACAGGGGGTCCTCCTCCTACGAGCAGTACTTC. Protein: CATSKHRGSSSYEQYF. The chain combines TRBV15 with TRBJ2-7, with 8 nucleotides matching TRBD1. V shed 4 bases, J shed 0 bases, and the junction held 8 bases outside the gene matches. CDR3 length: 16 amino acids. The germline V gene encodes CDR1 LNHNV and CDR2 YYDKDF (reference sequence).